The 21 T cell receptor beta chains below were found in one sample sequenced in a study of shared clonotypes between healthy human individuals. The method was immunoSEQ multiplex PCR; TCRdb's version includes in-frame clones alone and lacks a portion of them. The table records a few million clones, approximately 92% of them present only once. Sequencing was done on a sample of naive CD4+ T cells sorted from blood. The sample's subset: CD45RA+ positively selected. All receptors derive from a man younger than 35 in good health.

The chain uses TRBV30 and TRBJ1-6, with 7 bases aligning to TRBD1. V shed 5 bases, J shed 4 bases, and the junction held 2 bases outside the gene matches. This CDR3 is 13 amino acids long. Germline CDR1 reads GTSNPN; CDR2 reads SVGIG (reference sequence). This CDR3 is CAWRDRYNSPLHF. The CDR3 region has the DNA TGTGCCTGGCGGGACAGATATAATTCACCCCTCCACTTT.

The rearrangement uses TRBV5-4 and TRBJ2-1; 15 nucleotides agree with TRBD2. CDR1 is SGHNT, CDR2 YYREEE, per germline (reference sequence). The J segment lost 7 bases and the V segment lost 3 bases, leaving 8 bases of the junction unmatched. The length of the CDR3 is 17 residues. The CDR3 bases are TGTGCCAGCAGCTCGGGACTAGCGGGGGGCTCTTTGAATGAGCAGTTCTTC. Protein sequence: CASSSGLAGGSLNEQFF.

The chain links TRBV11-3 to TRBJ2-5; D uncertain. Germline V lookup: CDR1 SGHNT, CDR2 YENEEA. CDR3 size: 13 residues. Trimming stripped 1 base from V and 3 bases from J, with 6 bases between. The CDR3 loop is CASSLARKETQYF. CDR3 DNA sequence: TGTGCCAGCAGCTTAGCCAGGAAAGAGACCCAGTACTTC.

Comments on this clone: The identical CDR3 is also encoded by other nucleotide sequences in the sample. This sequence joins TRBV9 and TRBJ2-1, with D unresolved. The germline gives CDR1 SGDLS, CDR2 YYNGEE. V was pared by 0 bases and J by 2 bases, with 9 bases between. This CDR3 comprises 15 residues. CDR3 protein: CASSVALGAYNEQFF. For the CDR3, the DNA is TGTGCCAGCAGCGTAGCTTTGGGCGCCTACAATGAGCAGTTCTTC.

The rearrangement uses TRBV2 and TRBJ2-2; 8 positions agree with TRBD2. V gave up 10 bases and J gave up 4 bases; unmatched junction bases: 8. The V gene's germline CDR1 is SNHLY and CDR2 FYNNEI. There are 14 residues in the CDR3. The chain's CDR3 is CATKAGAVTGELFF. The DNA of the CDR3 is TGTGCCACCAAAGCGGGGGCGGTCACCGGGGAGCTGTTTTTT.

A remark on this clone: Other DNA sequences from this sample encode an identical CDR3 as well. The chain links TRBV5-1 to TRBJ2-3; D is possibly TRBD2 (7 bases). Per germline, CDR1 SGHRS and CDR2 YFSETQ. V lost 5 bases, J lost 3 bases, and 13 bases lay in between. CDR3 size: 14 residues. CDR3 loop: CASSWGGSTDTQYF. CDR3 DNA: TGCGCCAGCAGTTGGGGGGGCTCTACAGATACGCAGTATTTT.

This chain joins TRBV2 and TRBJ2-7; no reliable D call. CDR3 length equals 13 residues. The V gene lost 4 bases and the J gene lost 2 bases, with 9 bases spanning the gap. Germline lookup yields CDR1 SNHLY and CDR2 FYNNEI. For the CDR3, the DNA is TGTGCCAGCAGTGCCGACAAGACCTACGAGCAGTACTTC. As protein: CASSADKTYEQYF.

Remarks on this clone: Other DNA sequences from this sample encode an identical CDR3 as well. This chain links TRBV20-1 with TRBJ2-7; D is undetermined. The V gene's germline CDR1 is DFQATT and CDR2 SNEGSKA (reference sequence). V was pared by 1 base and J by 6 bases, with 4 bases between. This CDR3 region has 10 residues. CDR3 in DNA: TGCAGTGCTAGAGGCCCCGAGCAGTACTTC. Translating it yields CSARGPEQYF.

The chain uses TRBV6-6 and TRBJ2-2; 8 nucleotides agree with TRBD1. J lost 6 bases, V lost 5 bases, and 5 bases had no gene match. CDR3 length equals 14 residues. Germline V gene lookup returns CDR1 MNHNY and CDR2 SVGAGI (reference sequence). The CDR3 DNA reads TGTGCCAGCAGTAACAGGGGGTGGGCCGGGGAGCTGTTTTTT. It translates to CASSNRGWAGELFF.

The V gene is TRBV2, the J gene TRBJ2-2, with 9 positions matching TRBD2. V was pared by 2 bases and J by 6 bases, with 7 bases of the junction left unmatched. This CDR3 has 16 residues. CDR1 is SNHLY, CDR2 FYNNEI, per germline. In nucleotides, the CDR3 is TGTGCCAGCAGTGAATCGGGCGGGAGGGCCGCCGGGGAGCTGTTTTTT. Residues: CASSESGGRAAGELFF.

The chain recombines TRBV10-2 with TRBJ1-5; 8 bases are a match to TRBD1. Germline V lookup: CDR1 WSHSY, CDR2 SAAADI. This CDR3 spans 15 amino acids. V dropped 5 bases and J dropped 5; count of bases not matched to a gene: 8. The CDR3 protein is CASSLDRVADQPQHF. CDR3 sequence (DNA): TGCGCCAGCAGTTTGGACAGGGTGGCGGATCAGCCCCAGCATTTT.

With regard to this clone: The sample contains more than one DNA sequence encoding this CDR3. This chain uses TRBV7-2 with TRBJ1-1; D remains unclear. The CDR3 totals 11 residues. V was cut by 6 bases and J by 2 bases, with 4 bases left in between. CDR1 and CDR2 from the germline V gene are SGHTA and FQGNSA. CDR3 bases: TGTGCCAGCAGTCAAAACACTGAAGCTTTCTTT. It translates to CASSQNTEAFF.

This chain links TRBV5-3 with TRBJ1-6, with 8 bases matching TRBD1. TRBV5-3 is recorded as an ORF, its role being uncertain. V was pared by 4 bases and J by 5 bases, with 8 bases of the junction left unmatched. The CDR3 consists of 16 residues. This CDR3 is CARSLYGQGHNSPLHF. The CDR3 nucleotides are TGTGCCAGAAGCCTTTATGGACAGGGCCATAATTCACCCCTCCACTTT.

This chain uses TRBV7-9 with TRBJ1-4, with 9 bases identical to TRBD1. Germline CDR1 SEHNR, CDR2 FQNEAQ (reference sequence). The trim removed 1 base at V and 7 bases at J, leaving 4 bases unmatched. This CDR3 contains 15 residues. CDR3 protein: CASSLVGTGIEKLFF. CDR3 nucleotide sequence: TGTGCCAGCAGCTTAGTCGGGACAGGGATTGAAAAACTGTTTTTT. Full variable domain (outside the CDR3, taken from reference TRBV7-9 and TRBJ1-4): DTGVSQNPRHKITKRGQNVTFRCDPISEHNRLYWYRQTLGQGPEFLTYFQNEAQLEKSRLLSDRFSAERPKGSFSTLEIQRTEQGDSAMYLCASSLVGTGIEKLFFGSGTQLSVL.

This clone has just a few counts. The J gene is TRBJ1-6, the V gene TRBV6-1; 7 nucleotides align to TRBD1. The CDR3 runs to 15 residues. The trim removed 2 bases at V and 7 bases at J, leaving 5 bases unmatched. CDR1 is MNHNS, CDR2 SASEGT, per germline. The CDR3 sequence: CASSEYAGGNSPLHF. The CDR3 DNA is TGTGCCAGCAGTGAATATGCAGGGGGAAATTCACCCCTCCACTTT.

A single count supports this clone. The chain links TRBV7-9 to TRBJ1-5, with D possibly being TRBD1 (5 bases). Germline CDR1 is SEHNR and CDR2 is FQNEAQ (reference sequence). V shed 1 base and J shed 6 bases, with 10 bases lying between them. The CDR3 contains 14 residues. The CDR3: CASSLGDAGQPQHF. The CDR3 DNA follows: TGTGCCAGCAGCTTAGGGGACGCAGGTCAGCCCCAGCATTTT.

As concerns this clone: This sample includes further DNA sequences coding for the same CDR3. The chain has TRBV20-1 and TRBJ2-3, with unresolved D. Trimming left V 7 bases short and J 1 base short, with 6 bases between. CDR1 is DFQATT and CDR2 is SNEGSKA in the germline V gene (reference sequence). The CDR3 length is 11 residues. DNA of the CDR3: TGCAGTGTCCAGGGCACAGATACGCAGTATTTT. Encoded protein: CSVQGTDTQYF.

With regard to this clone: Mismatch with germline at one junction end may stem from a read error. CDR3 loop: CASSPEGGSYERYF. The CDR3 DNA reads TGTGCCAGCAGCCCGGAGGGGGGGTCCTACGAGCGGTACTTC. The chain uses TRBV5-4 and TRBJ2-7; D might be TRBD2 (7 bases). Germline-derived CDR1 and CDR2 are SGHNT and YYREEE (reference sequence). CDR3 length: 14 amino acids.

The CDR3 nucleotides read TGCAGCGTTGAAGATACGGGGTTCCATGGAAACACCATATATTTT. This gives the protein CSVEDTGFHGNTIYF. The chain links TRBV29-1 to TRBJ1-3; D gene ambiguous. Trimming took off 0 bases at V and 3 bases at J, with 12 bases between the two ends. The CDR3 loop spans 15 amino acids. Per the germline V gene, CDR1 is SQVTM and CDR2 is ANQGSEA.

This chain joins TRBV30 and TRBJ2-3, with 10 bases aligning to TRBD2. CDR3 size: 14 residues. Trimming cost V 2 bases and J 7 bases; bases outside gene matches: 6. Germline-derived CDR1 and CDR2 are GTSNPN and SVGIG (reference sequence). This CDR3 reads CAWSIPAGGNTQYF. CDR3 sequence (DNA): TGTGCCTGGAGTATCCCAGCGGGGGGGAATACGCAGTATTTT.

Only one count was recorded for this clone. The chain employs TRBV9 and TRBJ2-3; no clear D gene. The CDR3 loop spans 13 amino acids. CDR1 is SGDLS and CDR2 is YYNGEE in the germline V gene. V lost 4 bases, J lost 6 bases, and 12 bases lay in between. This CDR3 reads CASSSWTTDTQYF. The CDR3 DNA reads as TGTGCCAGCAGCTCCTGGACCACTGATACGCAGTATTTT.